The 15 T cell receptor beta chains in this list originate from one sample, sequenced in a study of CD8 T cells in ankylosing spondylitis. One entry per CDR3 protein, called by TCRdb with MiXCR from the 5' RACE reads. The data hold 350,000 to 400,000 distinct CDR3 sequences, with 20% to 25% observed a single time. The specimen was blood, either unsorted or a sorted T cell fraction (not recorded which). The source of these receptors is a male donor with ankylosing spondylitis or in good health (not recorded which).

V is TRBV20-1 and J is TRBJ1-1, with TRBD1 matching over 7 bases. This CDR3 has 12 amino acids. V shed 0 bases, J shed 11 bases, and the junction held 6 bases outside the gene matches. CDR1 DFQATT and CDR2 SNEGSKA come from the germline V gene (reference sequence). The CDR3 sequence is CSARDKGARAFF. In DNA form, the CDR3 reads TGCAGTGCTAGAGATAAGGGGGCAAGGGCTTTCTTT.

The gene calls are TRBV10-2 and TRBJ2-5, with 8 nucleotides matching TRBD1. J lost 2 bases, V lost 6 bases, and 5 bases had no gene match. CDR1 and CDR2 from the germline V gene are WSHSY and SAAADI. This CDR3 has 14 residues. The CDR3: CASRGQALQETQYF. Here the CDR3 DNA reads TGCGCCAGCAGGGGACAGGCGCTACAAGAGACCCAGTACTTC.

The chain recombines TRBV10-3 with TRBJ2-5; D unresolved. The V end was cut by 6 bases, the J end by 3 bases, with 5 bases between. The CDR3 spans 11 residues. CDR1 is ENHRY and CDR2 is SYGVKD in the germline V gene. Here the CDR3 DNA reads TGTGCCATCAGGATAAAAGAGACCCAGTACTTC. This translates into CAIRIKETQYF.

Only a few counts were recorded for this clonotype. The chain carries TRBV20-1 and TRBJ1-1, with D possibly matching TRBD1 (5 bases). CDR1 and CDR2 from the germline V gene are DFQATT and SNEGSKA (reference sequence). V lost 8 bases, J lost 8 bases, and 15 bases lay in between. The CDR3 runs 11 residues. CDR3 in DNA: TGCAGTCCACGGTTGGGGACCGAAGCTTTCTTT. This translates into CSPRLGTEAFF.

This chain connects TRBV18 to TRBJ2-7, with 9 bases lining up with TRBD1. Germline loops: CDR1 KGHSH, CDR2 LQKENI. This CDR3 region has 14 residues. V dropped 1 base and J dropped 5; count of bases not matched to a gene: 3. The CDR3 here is CASSPRGQGDEQYF. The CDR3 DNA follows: TGTGCCAGCTCACCACGGGGACAGGGTGACGAGCAGTACTTC.

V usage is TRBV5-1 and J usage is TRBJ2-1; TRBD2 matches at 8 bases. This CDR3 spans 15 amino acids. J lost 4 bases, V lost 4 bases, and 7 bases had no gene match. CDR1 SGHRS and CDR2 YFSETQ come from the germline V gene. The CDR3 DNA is TGCGCCAGCAGCCTGGGACTAGAGATTTACAATGAGCAGTTCTTC. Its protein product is CASSLGLEIYNEQFF.

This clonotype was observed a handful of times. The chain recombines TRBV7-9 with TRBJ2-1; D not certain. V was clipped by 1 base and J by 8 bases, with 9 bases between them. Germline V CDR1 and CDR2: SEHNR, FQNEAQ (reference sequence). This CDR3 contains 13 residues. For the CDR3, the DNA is TGTGCCAGCAGCTTAGGTTTAGCCCATGAGCAGTTCTTC. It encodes CASSLGLAHEQFF. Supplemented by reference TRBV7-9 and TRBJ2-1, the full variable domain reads DTGVSQNPRHKITKRGQNVTFRCDPISEHNRLYWYRQTLGQGPEFLTYFQNEAQLEKSRLLSDRFSAERPKGSFSTLEIQRTEQGDSAMYLCASSLGLAHEQFFGPGTRLTVL.

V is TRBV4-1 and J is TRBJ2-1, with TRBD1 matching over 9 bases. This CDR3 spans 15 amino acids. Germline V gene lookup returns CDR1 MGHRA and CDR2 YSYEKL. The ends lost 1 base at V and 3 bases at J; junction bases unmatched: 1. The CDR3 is CASSQGQGVYNEQFF. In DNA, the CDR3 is TGCGCCAGCAGCCAAGGACAGGGGGTCTACAATGAGCAGTTCTTC.

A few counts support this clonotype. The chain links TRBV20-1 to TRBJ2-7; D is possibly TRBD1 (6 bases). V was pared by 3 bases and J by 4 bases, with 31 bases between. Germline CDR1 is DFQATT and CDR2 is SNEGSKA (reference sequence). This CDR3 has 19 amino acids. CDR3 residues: CSARPWQGTTTTMGYEQYF. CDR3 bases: TGCAGTGCTAGGCCCTGGCAGGGGACAACGACAACAATGGGATACGAGCAGTACTTC.

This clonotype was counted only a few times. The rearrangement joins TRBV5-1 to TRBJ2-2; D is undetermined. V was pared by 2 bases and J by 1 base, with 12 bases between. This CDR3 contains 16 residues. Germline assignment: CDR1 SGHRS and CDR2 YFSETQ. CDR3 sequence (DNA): TGCGCCAGCAGCTTTCGGCCAGCCGAGAACACCGGGGAGCTGTTTTTT. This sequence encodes CASSFRPAENTGELFF.

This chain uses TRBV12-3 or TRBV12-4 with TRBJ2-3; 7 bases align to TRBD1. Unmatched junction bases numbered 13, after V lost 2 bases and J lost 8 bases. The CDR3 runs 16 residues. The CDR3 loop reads CASSLLHLQGESTQYF. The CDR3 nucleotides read TGTGCCAGCAGTTTATTACACCTTCAGGGGGAGAGTACGCAGTATTTT.

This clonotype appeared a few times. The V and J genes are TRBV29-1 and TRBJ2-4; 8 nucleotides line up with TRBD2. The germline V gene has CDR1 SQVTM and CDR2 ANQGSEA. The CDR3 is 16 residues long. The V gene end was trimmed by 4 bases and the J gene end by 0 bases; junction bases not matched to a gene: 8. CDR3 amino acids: CSVGGERGLAKNIQYF. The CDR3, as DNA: TGCAGCGTTGGGGGGGAGCGGGGGTTAGCCAAAAACATTCAGTACTTC.

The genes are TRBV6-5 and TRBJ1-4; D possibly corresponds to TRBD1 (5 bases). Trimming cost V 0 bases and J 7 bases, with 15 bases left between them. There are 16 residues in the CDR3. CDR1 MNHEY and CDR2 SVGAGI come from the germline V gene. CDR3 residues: CASSYSRWGLGEKLFF. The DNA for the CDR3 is TGTGCCAGCAGTTACTCCCGTTGGGGCTTGGGTGAAAAACTGTTTTTT.

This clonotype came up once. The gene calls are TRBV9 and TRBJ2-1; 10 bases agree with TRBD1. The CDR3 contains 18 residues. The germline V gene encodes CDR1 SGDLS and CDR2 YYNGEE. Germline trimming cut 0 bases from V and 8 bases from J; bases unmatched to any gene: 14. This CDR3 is CASSVELLFGTGEHEQFF. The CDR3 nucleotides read TGTGCCAGCAGCGTAGAGCTTCTGTTTGGGACAGGGGAACATGAGCAGTTCTTC.

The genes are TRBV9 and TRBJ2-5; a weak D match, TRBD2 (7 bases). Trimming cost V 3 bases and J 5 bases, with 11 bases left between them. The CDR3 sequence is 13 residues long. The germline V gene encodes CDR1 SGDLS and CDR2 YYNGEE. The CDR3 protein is CASSAGGGETQYF. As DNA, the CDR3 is TGTGCCAGCAGCGCGGGGGGCGGGGAGACCCAGTACTTC.